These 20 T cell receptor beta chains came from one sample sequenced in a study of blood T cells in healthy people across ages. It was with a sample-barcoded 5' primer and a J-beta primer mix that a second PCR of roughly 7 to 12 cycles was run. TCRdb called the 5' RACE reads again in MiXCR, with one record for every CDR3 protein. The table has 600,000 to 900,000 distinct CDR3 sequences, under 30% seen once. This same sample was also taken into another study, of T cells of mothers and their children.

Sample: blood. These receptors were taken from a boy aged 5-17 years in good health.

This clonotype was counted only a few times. CDR3 sequence reads: CASSLPGQPGELFF. The CDR3 region has the DNA TGTGCCAGCAGCTTACCCGGACAGCCCGGGGAGCTGTTTTTT. This chain joins TRBV5-6 and TRBJ2-2, with D maybe TRBD1 (6 bases). The V end was cut by 2 bases, the J end by 6 bases, with 11 bases between. Germline-derived CDR1 and CDR2 are SGHDT and YYEEEE. The CDR3 sequence is 14 residues long.

CDR3 sequence reads: CAISSTSGSGSDTQYF. Here the CDR3 DNA reads TGTGCCATCAGCTCTACTAGCGGGAGTGGGTCAGATACGCAGTATTTT. The chain is built from TRBV10-3 and TRBJ2-3, with TRBD2 matching over 11 bases. The germline V gene encodes CDR1 ENHRY and CDR2 SYGVKD. This CDR3 comprises 16 residues. Trimming at V came to 6 bases and at J to 4 bases, leaving 9 bases not matched to a gene.

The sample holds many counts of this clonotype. CDR3 loop: CASSLSPGQGSSPLHF. Here the CDR3 DNA reads TGTGCCAGCAGCTTATCCCCGGGACAGGGAAGTTCACCCCTCCACTTT. The rearrangement uses TRBV7-9 and TRBJ1-6, with 9 bases fitting TRBD1. After removal of 2 bases from V and 9 bases from J, the junction contained 8 bases not matched to a gene. The CDR3 spans 16 residues. Per germline, CDR1 SEHNR and CDR2 FQNEAQ (reference sequence).

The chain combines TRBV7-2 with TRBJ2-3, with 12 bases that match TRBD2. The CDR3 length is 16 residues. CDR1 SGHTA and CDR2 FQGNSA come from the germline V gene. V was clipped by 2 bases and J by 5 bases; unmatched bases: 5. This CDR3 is CASSLTPGLAGDTQYF. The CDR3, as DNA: TGTGCCAGCAGCTTAACACCGGGACTAGCGGGAGATACGCAGTATTTT.

The CDR3, as DNA: TGTGCCAGCAGTTTACGGTGGGAAGGGGATGGCTACACCTTC. Translating gives CASSLRWEGDGYTF. The chain has TRBV28 and TRBJ1-2; maybe TRBD1 (5 bases). Trimming removed 2 bases from V and 6 bases from J, with 13 bases in between. The CDR3 runs 14 residues. In germline, CDR1 is MDHEN, CDR2 SYDVKM.

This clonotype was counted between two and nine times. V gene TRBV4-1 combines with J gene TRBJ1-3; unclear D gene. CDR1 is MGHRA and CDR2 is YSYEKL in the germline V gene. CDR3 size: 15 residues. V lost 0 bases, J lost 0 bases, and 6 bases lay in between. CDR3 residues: CASSQDGVSGNTIYF. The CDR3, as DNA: TGCGCCAGCAGCCAAGATGGGGTCTCTGGAAACACCATATATTTT.

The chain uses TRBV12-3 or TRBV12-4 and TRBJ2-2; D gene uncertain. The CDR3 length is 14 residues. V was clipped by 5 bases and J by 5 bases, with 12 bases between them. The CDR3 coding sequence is TGTGCCAGCAGTACCCGAGGCCAGACCGGGGAGCTGTTTTTT. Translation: CASSTRGQTGELFF.

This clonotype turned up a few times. CDR3 nucleotide sequence: TGCGCCAGCAGCTCCGGGACCCAAAAAGAGACCCAGTACTTC. This gives the protein CASSSGTQKETQYF. The rearrangement joins TRBV5-1 to TRBJ2-5; D may correspond to TRBD1 or TRBD2 (5 bases each). Germline CDR1 reads SGHRS; CDR2 reads YFSETQ. The CDR3 consists of 14 residues. V was clipped by 3 bases and J by 3 bases, with 12 bases between them.

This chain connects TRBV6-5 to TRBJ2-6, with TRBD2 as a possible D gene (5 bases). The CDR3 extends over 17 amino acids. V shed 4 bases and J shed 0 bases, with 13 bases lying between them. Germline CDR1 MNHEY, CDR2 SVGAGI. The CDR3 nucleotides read TGTGCCAGCAGTTTCAGGACGGGGAACTCTGGGGCCAACGTCCTGACTTTC. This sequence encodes CASSFRTGNSGANVLTF.

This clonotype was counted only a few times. The CDR3 region is CASSWIQGAGNEKLFF. The CDR3 bases are TGTGCCAGCAGTTGGATACAGGGGGCGGGTAATGAAAAACTGTTTTTT. The V and J genes are TRBV28 and TRBJ1-4; 9 nucleotides agree with TRBD1. CDR1 and CDR2 (germline): MDHEN, SYDVKM. Trimming took 4 bases from V and 4 from J; bases not matched to a gene: 7. The CDR3 has 16 residues.

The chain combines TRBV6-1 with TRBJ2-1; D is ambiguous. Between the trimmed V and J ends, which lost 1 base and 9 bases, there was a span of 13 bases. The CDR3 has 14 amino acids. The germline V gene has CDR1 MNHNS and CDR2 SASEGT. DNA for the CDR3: TGTGCCAGCAGTGAAGAGGTACGTACGAGTGAGCAGTTCTTC. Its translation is CASSEEVRTSEQFF.

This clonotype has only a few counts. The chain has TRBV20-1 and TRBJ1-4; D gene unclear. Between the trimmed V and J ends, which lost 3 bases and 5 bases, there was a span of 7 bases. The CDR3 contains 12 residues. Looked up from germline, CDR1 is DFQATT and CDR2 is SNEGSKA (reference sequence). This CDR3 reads CSARHLNEKLFF. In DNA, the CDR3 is TGCAGTGCTAGGCACCTAAATGAAAAACTGTTTTTT.

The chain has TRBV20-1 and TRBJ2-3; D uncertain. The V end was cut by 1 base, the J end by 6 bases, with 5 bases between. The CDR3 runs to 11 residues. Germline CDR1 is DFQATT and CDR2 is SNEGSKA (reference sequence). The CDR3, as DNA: TGCAGTGCTAGAGTCTTGGATACGCAGTATTTT. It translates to CSARVLDTQYF.

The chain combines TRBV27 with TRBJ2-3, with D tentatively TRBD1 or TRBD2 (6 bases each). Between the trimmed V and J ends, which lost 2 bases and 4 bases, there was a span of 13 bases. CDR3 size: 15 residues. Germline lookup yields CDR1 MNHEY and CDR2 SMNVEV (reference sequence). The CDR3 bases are TGTGCCAGCAGTTTACGAAAAGGGGGGTCAGATACGCAGTATTTT. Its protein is CASSLRKGGSDTQYF.

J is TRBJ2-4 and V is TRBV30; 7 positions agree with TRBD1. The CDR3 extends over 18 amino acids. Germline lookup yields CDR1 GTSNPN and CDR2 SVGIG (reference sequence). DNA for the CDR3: TGTGTCATGAGACAGGGTAAATTCCTTGGTTTAGCCAAAAACATTCAGTACTTC. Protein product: CVMRQGKFLGLAKNIQYF.

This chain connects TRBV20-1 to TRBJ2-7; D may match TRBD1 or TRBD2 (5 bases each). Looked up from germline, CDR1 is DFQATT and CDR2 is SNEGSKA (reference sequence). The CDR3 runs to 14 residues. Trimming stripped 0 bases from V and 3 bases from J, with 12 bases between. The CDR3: CSARERAGSYEQYF. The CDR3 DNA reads TGCAGTGCTAGAGAGCGGGCAGGGAGCTACGAGCAGTACTTC.

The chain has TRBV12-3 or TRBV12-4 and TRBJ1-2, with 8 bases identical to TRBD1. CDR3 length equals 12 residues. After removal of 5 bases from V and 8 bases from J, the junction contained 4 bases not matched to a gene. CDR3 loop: CASSGQGPGYTF. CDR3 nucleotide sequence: TGTGCCAGCAGTGGACAGGGTCCCGGCTACACCTTC.

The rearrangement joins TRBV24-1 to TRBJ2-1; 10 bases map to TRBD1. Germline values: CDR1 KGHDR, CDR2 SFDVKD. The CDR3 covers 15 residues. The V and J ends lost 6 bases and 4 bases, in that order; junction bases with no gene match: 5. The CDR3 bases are TGTGCCACCAGTACCGGGACAGGGGTATACAATGAGCAGTTCTTC. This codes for CATSTGTGVYNEQFF.

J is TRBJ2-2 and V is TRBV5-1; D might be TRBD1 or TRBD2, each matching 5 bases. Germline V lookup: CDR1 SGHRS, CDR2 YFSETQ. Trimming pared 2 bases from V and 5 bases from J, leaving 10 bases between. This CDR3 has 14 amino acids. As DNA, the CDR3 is TGCGCCAGCAGCTTCAGGGACCAGACCGGGGAGCTGTTTTTT. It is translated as CASSFRDQTGELFF.

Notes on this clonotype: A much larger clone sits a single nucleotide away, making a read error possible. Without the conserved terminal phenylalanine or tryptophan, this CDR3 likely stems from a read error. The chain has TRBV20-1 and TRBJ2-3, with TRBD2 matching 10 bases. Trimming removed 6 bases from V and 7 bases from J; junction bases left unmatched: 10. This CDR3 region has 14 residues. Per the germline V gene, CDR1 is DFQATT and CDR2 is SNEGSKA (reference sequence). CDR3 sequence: CSAEPSGGPHTQYL. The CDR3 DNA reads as TGCAGTGCAGAACCTAGCGGGGGCCCCCATACGCAGTATCTT.